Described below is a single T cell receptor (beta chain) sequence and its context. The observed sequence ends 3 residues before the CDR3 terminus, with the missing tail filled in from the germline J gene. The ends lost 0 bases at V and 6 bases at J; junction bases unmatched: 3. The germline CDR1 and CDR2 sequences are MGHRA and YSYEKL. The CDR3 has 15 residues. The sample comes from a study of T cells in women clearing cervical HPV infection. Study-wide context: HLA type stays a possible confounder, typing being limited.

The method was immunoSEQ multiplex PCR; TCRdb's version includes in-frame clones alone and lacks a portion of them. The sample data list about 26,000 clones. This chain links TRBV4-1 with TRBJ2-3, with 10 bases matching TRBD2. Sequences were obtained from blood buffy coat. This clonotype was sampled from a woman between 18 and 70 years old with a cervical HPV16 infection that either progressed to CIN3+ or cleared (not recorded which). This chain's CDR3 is CASSQDLAGEDTQYF. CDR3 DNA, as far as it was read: TGCGCCAGCAGCCAAGACCTAGCGGGAGAGGATACG.